These 4 T cell receptor beta chains were sequenced from one sample in a study of a mutant IDH1 vaccine in newly diagnosed glioma. Time point given: baseline, week 1 (first vaccination visit). Described treatment: pre-vaccination baseline after standard-of-care therapy. Libraries were prepared by immunoSEQ multiplex PCR; TCRdb keeps only in-frame clonotypes and omits some of them. The sample carries over 45,000 clones, about 90% recorded once. This specimen was PBMCs, taken from a glioma patient treated with radiotherapy, temozolomide or both. All receptors derive from a man aged 50-60 years with glioma.

This clone was seen only once. This chain links TRBV13 with TRBJ1-3; unclear D gene. Trimming stripped 3 bases from V and 4 bases from J, with 10 bases between. The germline CDR1 and CDR2 sequences are PRHDT and FYEKMQ (reference sequence). This CDR3 has 14 amino acids. CDR3 sequence: CASSFLDSGNTIYF. CDR3 nucleotide sequence: TGTGCCAGCAGCTTTTTGGACTCGGGAAACACCATATATTTT. The variable domain in full, with the rest retrieved from reference TRBV13 and TRBJ1-3, is AAGVIQSPRHLIKEKRETATLKCYPIPRHDTVYWYQQGPGQDPQFLISFYEKMQSDKGSIPDRFSAQQFSDYHSELNMSSLELGDSALYFCASSFLDSGNTIYFGEGSWLTVV.

The CDR3 DNA is TGCGCCAGCAGCCTAGAGGGGGGTATCTACGAGCAGTACTTC. Amino acids: CASSLEGGIYEQYF. The chain employs TRBV5-1 and TRBJ2-7; D assignment may be TRBD1 or TRBD2 (6 bases each). The CDR3 contains 14 residues. CDR1 is SGHRS, CDR2 YFSETQ, per germline. Trimming shortened V by 4 bases and J by 3 bases, and 14 bases separated the two germline ends.

This clone was observed a few times. The V gene is TRBV6-4, the J gene TRBJ1-1; D uncertain. The CDR3 is 14 amino acids. Germline CDR1 MRHNA, CDR2 SNTAGT. The V end lost 3 bases, the J end lost 1 base, and 9 bases lay between the germline ends. CDR3 nucleotide sequence: TGTGCCAGCAGTGAGGGGAGGGAGAACACTGAAGCTTTCTTT. Amino acid sequence: CASSEGRENTEAFF.

V usage is TRBV4-3 and J usage is TRBJ2-7, with D perhaps matching TRBD1 (5 bases). This CDR3 spans 14 amino acids. The germline V gene has CDR1 LGHNA and CDR2 YSLEER. The germline V and J ends were trimmed by 2 bases and 4 bases, with 12 bases remaining between them. The CDR3 region has the DNA TGCGCCAGCAGCCAAATATGGGGCTCGTACGAGCAGTACTTC. Its protein product is CASSQIWGSYEQYF.